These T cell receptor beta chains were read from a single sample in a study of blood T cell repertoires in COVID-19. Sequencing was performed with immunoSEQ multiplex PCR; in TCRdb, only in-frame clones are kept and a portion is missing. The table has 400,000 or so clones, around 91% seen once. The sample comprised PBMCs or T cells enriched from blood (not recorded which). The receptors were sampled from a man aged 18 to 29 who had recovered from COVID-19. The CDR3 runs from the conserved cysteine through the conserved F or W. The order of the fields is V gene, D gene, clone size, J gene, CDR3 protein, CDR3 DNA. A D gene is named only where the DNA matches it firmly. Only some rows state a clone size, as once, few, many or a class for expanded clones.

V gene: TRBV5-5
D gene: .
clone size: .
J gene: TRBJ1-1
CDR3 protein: CASSLGLYGVFEAFF
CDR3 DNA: TGTGCCAGCAGCTTAGGCCTTTACGGGGTATTCGAAGCTTTCTTT

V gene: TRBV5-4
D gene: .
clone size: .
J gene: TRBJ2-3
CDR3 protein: CASSGTTGTDTQYF
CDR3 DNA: TGTGCCAGCAGCGGGACAACAGGCACAGATACGCAGTATTTT

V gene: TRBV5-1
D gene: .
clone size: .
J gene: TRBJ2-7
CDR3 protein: CASSPPERQEGNYEQYF
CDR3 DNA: TGCGCCAGCAGCCCCCCTGAAAGACAGGAAGGGAACTACGAGCAGTACTTC

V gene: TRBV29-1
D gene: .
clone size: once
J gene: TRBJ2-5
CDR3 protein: CSVAHGETQYF
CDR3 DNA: TGCAGCGTTGCCCACGGGGAGACCCAGTACTTC

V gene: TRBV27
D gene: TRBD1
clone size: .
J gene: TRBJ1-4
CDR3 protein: CASRRGPPNEKLFF
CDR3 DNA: TGTGCCAGCAGGAGGGGGCCGCCTAATGAAAAACTGTTTTTT

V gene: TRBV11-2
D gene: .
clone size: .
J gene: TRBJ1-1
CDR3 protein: CASSLDQDWNTEAFF
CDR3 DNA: TGTGCCAGCAGCTTAGATCAGGACTGGAACACTGAAGCTTTCTTT

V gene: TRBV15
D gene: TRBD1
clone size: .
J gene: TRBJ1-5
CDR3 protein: CATSRETGGDQPQHF
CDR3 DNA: TGTGCCACCAGCAGGGAGACAGGGGGGGATCAGCCCCAGCATTTT

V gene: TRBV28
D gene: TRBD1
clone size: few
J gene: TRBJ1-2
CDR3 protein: CASRLHGTGGYYGYTF
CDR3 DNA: TGTGCCAGCAGACTTCACGGGACAGGGGGCTACTATGGCTACACCTTC

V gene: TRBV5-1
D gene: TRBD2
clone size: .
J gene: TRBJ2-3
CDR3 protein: CASSLKAGGSDTQYF
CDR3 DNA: TGCGCCAGCAGCTTAAAAGCGGGGGGATCAGATACGCAGTATTTT

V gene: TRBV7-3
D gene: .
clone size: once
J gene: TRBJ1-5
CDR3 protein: CASSPRRSSNQPQHF
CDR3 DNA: TGTGCCAGCAGCCCCCGGAGGAGCTCCAATCAGCCCCAGCATTTT

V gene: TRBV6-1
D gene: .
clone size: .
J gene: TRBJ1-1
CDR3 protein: CASSESRGEAFF
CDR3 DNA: TGTGCCAGCAGTGAGTCAAGGGGTGAAGCTTTCTTT

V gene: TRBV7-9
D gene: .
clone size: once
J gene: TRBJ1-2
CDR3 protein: CASSLLADGPYGYTF
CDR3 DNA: TGTGCCAGCAGCTTGCTGGCAGATGGTCCCTATGGCTACACCTTC

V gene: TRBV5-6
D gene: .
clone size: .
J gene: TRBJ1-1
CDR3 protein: CASSLDSNTEAFF
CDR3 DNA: TGTGCCAGCAGCCTGGACAGTAACACTGAAGCTTTCTTT

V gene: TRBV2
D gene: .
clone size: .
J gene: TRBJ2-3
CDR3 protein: CASSASGVNSDTQYF
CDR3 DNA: TGTGCCAGCAGTGCGAGCGGAGTGAACTCAGATACGCAGTATTTT

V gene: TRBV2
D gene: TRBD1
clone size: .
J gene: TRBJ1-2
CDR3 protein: CASKNTGGDGYTF
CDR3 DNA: TGTGCCAGCAAGAACACAGGGGGGGATGGCTACACCTTC

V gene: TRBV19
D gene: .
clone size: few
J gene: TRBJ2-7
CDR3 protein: CASSPRTGTNEQYF
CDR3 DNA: TGTGCCAGTAGTCCTAGAACCGGGACAAATGAGCAGTACTTC

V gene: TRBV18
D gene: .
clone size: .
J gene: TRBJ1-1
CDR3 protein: CASSPGARNTEAFF
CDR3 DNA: TGTGCCAGCTCACCGGGGGCCCGGAACACTGAAGCTTTCTTT

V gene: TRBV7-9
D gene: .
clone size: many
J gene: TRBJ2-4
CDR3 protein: CASSLVGRPLAKNIQYF
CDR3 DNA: TGTGCCAGCAGCTTAGTAGGCAGGCCCCTAGCCAAAAACATTCAGTACTTC

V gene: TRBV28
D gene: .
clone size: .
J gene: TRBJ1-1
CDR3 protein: CASSLFSNTEAFF
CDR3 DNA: TGTGCCAGCAGTTTGTTCTCGAACACTGAAGCTTTCTTT

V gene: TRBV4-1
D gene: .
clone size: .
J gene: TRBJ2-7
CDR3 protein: CASSQAPGTYEQYF
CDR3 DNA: TGCGCCAGCAGCCAAGCACCGGGGACCTACGAGCAGTACTTC

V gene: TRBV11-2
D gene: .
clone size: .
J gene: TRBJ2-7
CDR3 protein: CASSFEGAKSSYEQYF
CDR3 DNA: TGTGCCAGCAGCTTTGAAGGGGCGAAGAGCTCCTACGAGCAGTACTTC

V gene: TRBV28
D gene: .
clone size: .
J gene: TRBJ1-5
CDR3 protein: CASTGAGSSNQPQHF
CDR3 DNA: TGTGCCAGCACCGGTGCAGGGTCTAGCAATCAGCCCCAGCATTTT

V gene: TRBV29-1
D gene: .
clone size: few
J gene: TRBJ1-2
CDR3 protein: CSVGGANYGYTF
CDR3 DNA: TGCAGCGTTGGGGGGGCTAACTATGGCTACACCTTC

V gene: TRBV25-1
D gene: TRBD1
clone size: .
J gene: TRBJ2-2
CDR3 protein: CASSESHRGPGELFF
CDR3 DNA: TGTGCCAGCAGTGAATCCCACAGGGGTCCCGGGGAGCTGTTTTTT

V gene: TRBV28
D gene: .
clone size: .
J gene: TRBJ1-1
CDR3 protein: CASSSGYTEAFF
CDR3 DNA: TGTGCCAGCAGTTCGGGGTACACTGAAGCTTTCTTT

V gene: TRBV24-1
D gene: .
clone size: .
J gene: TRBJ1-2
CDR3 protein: CATSDSWTPNYGYTF
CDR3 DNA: TGTGCCACCAGTGATTCGTGGACACCTAACTATGGCTACACCTTC

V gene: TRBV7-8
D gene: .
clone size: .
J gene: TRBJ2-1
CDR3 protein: CASSFDGVLPTKTLGKQFF
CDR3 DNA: TGTGCCAGCAGCTTCGACGGGGTCCTTCCAACTAAAACCTTGGGAAAGCAGTTCTTC

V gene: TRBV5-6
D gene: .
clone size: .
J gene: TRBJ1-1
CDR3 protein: CASMRGPLDTEAFF
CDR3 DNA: TGTGCCAGCATGCGGGGCCCGTTAGACACTGAAGCTTTCTTT

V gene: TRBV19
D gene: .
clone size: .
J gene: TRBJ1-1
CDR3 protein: CASNLPGRISKEAFF
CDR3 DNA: TGTGCCAGTAACCTCCCGGGGAGGATTAGTAAGGAAGCTTTCTTT

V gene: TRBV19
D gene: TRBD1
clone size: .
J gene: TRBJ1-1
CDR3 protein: CASSIGGQGSTEAFF
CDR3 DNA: TGTGCCAGTAGTATAGGAGGACAGGGGAGCACTGAAGCTTTCTTT

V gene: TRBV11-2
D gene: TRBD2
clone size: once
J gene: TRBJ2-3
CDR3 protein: CASSFGGGARDTQYF
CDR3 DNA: TGTGCCAGCAGCTTTGGCGGGGGGGCCAGAGATACGCAGTATTTT

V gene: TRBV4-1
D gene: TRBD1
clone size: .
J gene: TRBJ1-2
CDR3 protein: CASSVHRGPGYGYTF
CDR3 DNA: TGCGCCAGCAGCGTGCACAGGGGGCCCGGGTATGGCTACACCTTC

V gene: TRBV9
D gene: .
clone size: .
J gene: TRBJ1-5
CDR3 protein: CASTKSPGGNQPQHF
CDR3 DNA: TGTGCCAGCACCAAGTCCCCCGGGGGAAATCAGCCCCAGCATTTT

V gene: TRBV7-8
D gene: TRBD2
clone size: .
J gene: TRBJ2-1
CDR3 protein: CASSLGYLAEGYNEQFF
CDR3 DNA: TGTGCCAGCAGCTTAGGGTACCTAGCGGAGGGGTACAATGAGCAGTTCTTC

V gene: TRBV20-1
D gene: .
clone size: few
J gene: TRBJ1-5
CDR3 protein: CSTGSDQPQHF
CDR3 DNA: TGCAGTACGGGGAGTGATCAGCCCCAGCATTTT

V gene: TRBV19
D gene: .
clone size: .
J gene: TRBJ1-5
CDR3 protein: CASRDTGVQPQHF
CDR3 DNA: TGTGCCAGTAGAGATACGGGGGTTCAGCCCCAGCATTTT

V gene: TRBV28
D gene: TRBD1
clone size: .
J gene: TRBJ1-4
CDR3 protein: CASSLGTANEKLFF
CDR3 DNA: TGTGCCAGCAGTTTAGGGACAGCTAATGAAAAACTGTTTTTT

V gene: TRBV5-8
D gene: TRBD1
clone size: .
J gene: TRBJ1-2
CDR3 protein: CASSPKPGQGQGYGYTF
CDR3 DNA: TGTGCCAGCAGCCCTAAACCGGGACAGGGTCAAGGCTATGGCTACACCTTC

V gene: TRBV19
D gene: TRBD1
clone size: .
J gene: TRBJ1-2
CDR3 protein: CASSSVTGNYGYTF
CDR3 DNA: TGTGCCAGTAGTTCAGTGACAGGGAACTATGGCTACACCTTC

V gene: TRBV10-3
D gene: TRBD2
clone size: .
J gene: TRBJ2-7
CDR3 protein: CAISETGGEQYF
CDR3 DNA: TGTGCCATCAGTGAGACGGGGGGCGAGCAGTACTTC

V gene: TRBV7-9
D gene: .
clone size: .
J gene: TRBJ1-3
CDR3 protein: CASSLGGAGNTIYF
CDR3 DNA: TGTGCCAGCAGCTTAGGGGGAGCTGGAAACACCATATATTTT

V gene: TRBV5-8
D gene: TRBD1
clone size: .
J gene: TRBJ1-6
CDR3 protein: CASSSYSGGNSPLHF
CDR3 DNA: TGTGCCAGCAGCTCGTATTCAGGGGGGAATTCACCCCTCCACTTT

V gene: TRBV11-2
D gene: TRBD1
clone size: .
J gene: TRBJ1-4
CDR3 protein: CASSFGRTGNEKLFF
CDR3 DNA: TGTGCCAGCAGCTTCGGACGGACAGGGAACGAAAAACTGTTTTTT

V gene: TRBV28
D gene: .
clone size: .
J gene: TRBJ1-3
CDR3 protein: CASSSPGGPDTIYF
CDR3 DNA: TGTGCCAGCAGTTCCCCTGGCGGGCCGGACACCATATATTTT

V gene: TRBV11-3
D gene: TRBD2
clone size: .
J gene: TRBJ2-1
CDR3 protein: CASSLGTSGNNEQFF
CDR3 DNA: TGTGCCAGCAGCTTAGGGACTAGCGGGAACAATGAGCAGTTCTTC

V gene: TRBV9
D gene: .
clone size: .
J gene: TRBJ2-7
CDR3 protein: CASSVGPEGNEQYF
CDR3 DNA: TGTGCCAGCAGCGTAGGCCCCGAGGGCAACGAGCAGTACTTC

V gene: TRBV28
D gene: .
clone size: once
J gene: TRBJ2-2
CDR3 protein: CASSLDRPDTGELFF
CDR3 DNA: TGTGCCAGCAGCCTAGACAGGCCGGACACCGGGGAGCTGTTTTTT

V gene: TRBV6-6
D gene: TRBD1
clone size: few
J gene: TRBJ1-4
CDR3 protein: CASSQDRGRYEKLFF
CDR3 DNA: TGTGCCAGCAGTCAAGACAGGGGGCGCTATGAAAAACTGTTTTTT

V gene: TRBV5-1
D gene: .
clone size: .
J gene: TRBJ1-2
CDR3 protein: CASSLTGDLANYGYTF
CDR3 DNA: TGCGCCAGCAGCTTAACCGGGGACTTAGCTAACTATGGCTACACCTTC

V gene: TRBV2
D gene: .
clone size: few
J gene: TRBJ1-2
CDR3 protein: CASSEGTDYYGYTF
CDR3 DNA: TGTGCCAGCAGTGAAGGGACAGACTACTATGGCTACACCTTC

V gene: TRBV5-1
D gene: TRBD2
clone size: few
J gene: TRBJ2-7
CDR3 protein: CASSPSGVYEQYF
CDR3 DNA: TGCGCCAGCAGCCCGAGCGGGGTTTACGAGCAGTACTTC

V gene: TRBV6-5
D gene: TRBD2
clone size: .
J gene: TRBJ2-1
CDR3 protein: CASRTGGTEQFF
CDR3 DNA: TGTGCCAGCAGAACGGGGGGGACAGAGCAGTTCTTC

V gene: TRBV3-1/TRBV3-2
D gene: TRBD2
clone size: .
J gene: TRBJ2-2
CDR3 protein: CASSRGGDTGELFF
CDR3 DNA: TGTGCCAGCAGCCGGGGAGGGGACACCGGGGAGCTGTTTTTT

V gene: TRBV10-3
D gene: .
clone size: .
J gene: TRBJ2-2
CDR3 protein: CAISGDKTGELFF
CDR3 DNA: TGTGCCATCAGTGGTGACAAGACCGGGGAGCTGTTTTTT

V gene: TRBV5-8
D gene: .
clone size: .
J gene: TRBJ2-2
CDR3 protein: CASSFGGTNTGELFF
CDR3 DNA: TGTGCCAGCAGCTTCGGAGGAACGAACACCGGGGAGCTGTTTTTT